This TCR beta chain was sequenced during a study of tumor-infiltrating lymphocytes in primary liver carcinoma (dated by TCRdb to about 2017). Some background on the complete study: Of the five patients, three men and two women aged 30 to 69 years, four had hepatocellular carcinoma and one had combined HCC and intrahepatic cholangiocarcinoma. The five patients had tumors of stage T1-T3 N0M0, with maximum diameters ranging from roughly 4.2 to 11 cm. Samples yielded roughly 3.5 to 7.5 million productive TCRbeta reads; read depth did not differ significantly between tissue types. Across five regions of each liver tumor, along with adjacent normal tissue and blood, the study brought together TCRbeta repertoire sequencing, expression microarrays and whole-exome sequencing. A total of roughly 35 specimens from 5 patients underwent TCRbeta repertoire sequencing, comprising around 25 tumor regions, 5 adjacent noncancerous liver tissues and 5 peripheral blood samples. Agilent mRNA microarray profiling was performed on the approximately 25 tumor region samples to relate TCRbeta repertoire diversity to the local molecular phenotype. Technical replicate repertoires showed high reproducibility, with mean shared-clone rates about 0.86 and correlation coefficients above 0.98. What the research found in general, with its limitations: Because sequencing covered only the TCR beta chain and unpaired alpha chains were not captured, true repertoire diversity is likely underestimated. Repertoire overlap was higher between tumor regions (mean approximately 36%) than tumor-adjacent (approximately 17%) or tumor-blood (approximately 14%) pairs, consistent with antigen-driven expansion. Only about 7-25% of top clones were present in all five regions of a tumor, suggesting spatial heterogeneity of tumor-infiltrating T cells. Comparison of CD4+ and CD8+ T cell repertoires was precluded by the use of bulk unsorted samples. With just five or six patients in the study, the authors point out that the findings should be validated in a larger study. A significantly larger repertoire fraction was made up by the top 250 clones in tumors than in blood (p = 0.039).

A constant-region primer and ProtoScript II reverse transcriptase were used to reverse-transcribe TCRbeta-specific cDNA from about 530 ng total RNA. Construction of the TCRbeta libraries relied on three nested rounds of multiplex PCR, following a slightly modified ARM-PCR procedure. Multiplex TRBV1-TRBV30 forward primers and a Cbeta reverse primer were used in the first two PCR rounds, each of which was run for approximately 9 cycles. A final 25-cycle PCR with Deep VentR polymerase added sample barcodes and Illumina adapters. Before sequencing, amplicons between 200 and 500 bp were purified from gel using a QIAquick gel extraction kit. An Illumina HiSeq 2500 was used to sequence the TCRbeta amplicons with 250-bp paired-end reads. In the authors' own workflow: Quality trimming of reads was performed with Trimmomatic v0.33, and paired reads were merged with FLASH v1.2.11 so that full CDR3 sequences could be recovered. MiGEC v1.2.1b assigned V, D and J germline segments to the rearranged TCRbeta sequences. Clonotype statistics, along with Shannon-Wiener diversity indices, were calculated using VDJtools v1.0.0. Except for diversity analysis, only each sample's 250 most abundant clonotypes were used in subsequent analyses to reduce sampling bias. TCRdb reanalyzed the raw reads on its own, using fastp at Q25 for trimming and MiXCR for clone calling, and kept in-frame beta chains. Rows are combined by CDR3 protein, so each entry shows the most common genes and DNA. None of the V and J calls come from the authors' own analysis; TCRdb made them. The sample has fewer than 75,000 distinct CDR3 sequences on record, about two thirds of them singletons. Roughly two fifths of the sample is taken by the ten largest.

The CDR3 measures 15 amino acids from cysteine to phenylalanine. This entry keeps only the CDR3 DNA: 45 bases, framed from base 1. CDR1 and CDR2 are drawn from the germline V gene: MGHRA, YSYEKL. Compared with germline, V lacks 1 base and J lacks 2 bases; bases without a gene match: 4. Points on this clonotype: What antigen it recognizes has not been identified. No much larger clonotype is one base removed from it; base qualities were not supplied.

Without any cell sorting, total RNA and DNA were co-extracted from around 18-30 mg of bulk tissue using the AllPrep DNA/RNA mini kit. Between late 2015 and 2016, 4 or 5 patients in China with histopathologically diagnosed primary liver carcinoma had surgical resection. Chronic HBV infection was present in the patients, and the patients were treatment-naive at sampling. Each tumor was sampled at five spatially separated regions: the tumor centre plus the superior, inferior, left-lateral and right-lateral poles. Histological examination found more than 80% viable tumor cells in every tumor sample. Each fresh piece of tumor and adjacent tissue was cut in two, with one half stored in RNAlater at -80 degrees C and the other half sent for histology.

The TCR originated in a man aged 35 to 55 with primary liver carcinoma and hepatitis B virus infection. The sample comprised liver tumor tissue from sampling region 4. The cell subset or site tag for this specimen amounts to: tumor region T4, right-lateral pole. Recombination connected TRBV4-1 to TRBJ2-7; TRBD1 aligns with 8 central bases. Here is the DNA: TGCGCCAGCAGCCAAGGACAGGGGCTCGCCTACGAGCAGTACTTC. Translation gives CASSQGQGLAYEQYF.